These T cell receptor beta chains were read from a single sample in a study of low-dose radiotherapy and immunotherapy resistance in tumors. MiXCR was run by TCRdb on the reads, yielding one entry per CDR3 protein. The sample has fewer than 110,000 distinct CDR3 sequences, roughly 20% seen once. The sample in question was PBMCs, obtained after low-dose radiotherapy plus immunotherapy. The source is a male donor with prostate cancer. The CDR3 runs from the conserved cysteine through the conserved F or W. The order of the fields is CDR3 protein, CDR3 DNA, clone size, J gene, D gene, V gene, CDR3 length. D genes are given only for firm matches. Clone size is given for some rows only: seen once, a few or many times, or a class if the clone is expanded.

CASSRGRVGVAQYF | TGTGCCAGCAGCCGGGGCAGGGTCGGAGTCGCGCAGTATTTT | many | TRBJ2-3 | NA | TRBV11-1 | 14
CASSGYFGANTEAFF | TGTGCCAGCAGTGGGTACTTTGGGGCGAACACTGAAGCTTTCTTT | many | TRBJ1-1 | NA | TRBV25-1 | 15
CASSLNQRGGEQFF | TGTGCCAGCAGCTTAAACCAGCGGGGTGGTGAGCAGTTCTTC | many | TRBJ2-1 | TRBD2 | TRBV5-6 | 14
CASSIMVAGGKDTQYF | TGTGCCAGCAGCATCATGGTAGCGGGGGGGAAGGATACGCAGTATTTT | many | TRBJ2-3 | TRBD2 | TRBV9 | 16
CASSETGAEDGYTF | TGTGCCAGCAGCGAGACAGGGGCGGAAGATGGCTACACCTTC | many | TRBJ1-2 | TRBD1 | TRBV3-1 | 14
CASSPATGGGSYNEQFF | TGTGCCAGCTCACCCGCGACAGGGGGTGGCTCCTACAATGAGCAGTTCTTC | many | TRBJ2-1 | TRBD1 | TRBV18 | 17
CASSKTQGYEQFF | TGTGCCAGTAGCAAAACACAGGGTTACGAGCAGTTCTTC | many | TRBJ2-1 | NA | TRBV19 | 13
CASSYPSGGGTDTQYF | TGTGCCAGCAGTTACCCTAGCGGGGGGGGCACAGATACGCAGTATTTT | many | TRBJ2-3 | TRBD2 | TRBV6-5 | 16
CSARVSASDGYTF | TGCAGTGCTAGAGTTTCAGCTAGCGATGGCTACACCTTC | many | TRBJ1-2 | NA | TRBV20-1 | 13
CSGMTDRVDGYTF | TGCAGCGGGATGACCGACAGGGTGGACGGCTACACCTTC | many | TRBJ1-2 | TRBD1 | TRBV29-1 | 13
CASSDPSIHPLHF | TGTGCCAGCAGTGACCCGAGTATTCACCCTCTCCACTTT | many | TRBJ1-6 | NA | TRBV6-1 | 13
CASSVAGRINEQFF | TGTGCCAGCAGCGTGGCAGGGAGAATCAATGAGCAGTTCTTC | many | TRBJ2-1 | NA | TRBV9 | 14
CASSLDRNEQYF | TGTGCCAGCAGCTTAGATCGGAACGAGCAGTACTTC | many | TRBJ2-7 | NA | TRBV11-3 | 12
CASSERGGFNEQFF | TGTGCCAGCAGCGAGCGGGGGGGCTTCAATGAGCAGTTCTTC | NA | TRBJ2-1 | TRBD2 | TRBV7-9 | 14
CASSLWGKGTQYF | TGTGCCAGCAGTTTATGGGGAAAAGGGACGCAGTATTTT | few | TRBJ2-3 | NA | TRBV27 | 13
CASSLISSGEQYF | TGTGCCAGCAGCTTAATTTCTAGCGGCGAGCAGTACTTC | many | TRBJ2-7 | TRBD2 | TRBV7-3 | 13
CASSLAGGGHTEAFF | TGTGCCAGCAGCTTAGCGGGTGGGGGACATACTGAAGCTTTCTTT | many | TRBJ1-1 | NA | TRBV7-2 | 15
CASSRDWMQETQYF | TGTGCCAGCAGCCGAGACTGGATGCAAGAGACCCAGTACTTC | few | TRBJ2-5 | NA | TRBV3-1 | 14
CASSPGGTGISQPQHF | TGCGCCAGCAGCCCCGGGGGGACAGGGATAAGTCAGCCCCAGCATTTT | many | TRBJ1-5 | TRBD1 | TRBV4-1 | 16
CASSQDFDGSQETQYF | TGTGCCAGCAGCCAAGATTTCGATGGCAGCCAAGAGACCCAGTACTTC | NA | TRBJ2-5 | NA | TRBV4-2 | 16
CASSERRDIQYF | TGTGCCAGCAGCGAACGCAGGGACATTCAGTACTTC | many | TRBJ2-4 | NA | TRBV3-1 | 12
CASSFTGTGGNSGNTIYF | TGTGCCAGCAGTTTCACCGGGACAGGGGGAAACTCTGGAAACACCATATATTTT | many | TRBJ1-3 | TRBD1 | TRBV2 | 18
CASRGAGDTQYF | TGCGCCAGCCGGGGGGCAGGTGATACGCAGTATTTT | few | TRBJ2-3 | NA | TRBV5-1 | 12
CSAGKADTQYF | TGCAGTGCTGGGAAAGCTGATACGCAGTATTTT | many | TRBJ2-3 | NA | TRBV20-1 | 11
CASSINRASYGYTF | TGTGCCAGCAGCATAAACAGGGCCTCCTATGGCTACACCTTC | NA | TRBJ1-2 | NA | TRBV5-4 | 14
CASSEAREKLFF | TGTGCCAGCAGTGAAGCTAGGGAAAAACTGTTTTTT | many | TRBJ1-4 | NA | TRBV2 | 12
CSVGTGDGEQFF | TGCAGCGTGGGGACAGGGGACGGCGAGCAGTTCTTC | many | TRBJ2-1 | TRBD1 | TRBV29-1 | 12
CASTLPSGGLDTQYF | TGTGCCAGCACCCTCCCTAGCGGGGGACTGGATACGCAGTATTTT | many | TRBJ2-3 | TRBD2 | TRBV6-6 | 15
CASSGDSTQNEQFF | TGTGCCAGCAGTGGGGACTCGACCCAAAATGAGCAGTTCTTC | many | TRBJ2-1 | NA | TRBV12-3/TRBV12-4 | 14
CASSRDRSDSPLHF | TGTGCCAGCAGCCGGGACAGGAGTGATTCACCCCTCCACTTT | many | TRBJ1-6 | TRBD1 | TRBV12-3/TRBV12-4 | 14
CSVDLERGLLDGELFF | TGCAGCGTTGATTTAGAAAGGGGGTTGTTGGATGGGGAGCTGTTTTTT | many | TRBJ2-2 | NA | TRBV29-1 | 16
CASSEASGGTNEQFF | TGTGCCAGCAGTGAAGCCAGCGGGGGGACCAATGAGCAGTTCTTC | many | TRBJ2-1 | TRBD2 | TRBV2 | 15
CASSVGGTEAFF | TGTGCCAGCAGTGTCGGGGGTACTGAAGCTTTCTTT | NA | TRBJ1-1 | NA | TRBV2 | 12
CSVEDSKGAQETQYF | TGCAGCGTTGAAGATAGTAAGGGGGCCCAAGAGACCCAGTACTTC | many | TRBJ2-5 | TRBD1 | TRBV29-1 | 15
CASSLEPGSNNQPQHF | TGTGCCAGCAGCTTAGAGCCGGGGTCCAACAATCAGCCCCAGCATTTT | many | TRBJ1-5 | NA | TRBV7-8 | 16
CSARRQDYFTDTQYF | TGCAGTGCTAGGAGGCAGGACTACTTCACAGATACGCAGTATTTT | many | TRBJ2-3 | NA | TRBV20-1 | 15
CASSLGATVGLALPGELFFFFF | NA | NA | TRBJ2-2 | NA | TRBV5-6 | 22
CASSPEENSPLHF | TGTGCCAGCTCACCCGAAGAGAATTCACCCCTCCACTTT | many | TRBJ1-6 | NA | TRBV18 | 13
CASSPGQSGDTQYF | TGTGCCAGCAGCCCCGGCCAGTCAGGAGATACGCAGTATTTT | many | TRBJ2-3 | NA | TRBV5-6 | 14
CASSYRGKGEQYF | TGTGCCAGCAGTTACAGGGGGAAGGGGGAGCAGTACTTC | many | TRBJ2-7 | TRBD1 | TRBV28 | 13
CSATTSRGGEFSTDTQYF | TGCAGTGCTACTACCTCTCGCGGGGGGGAATTCAGCACAGATACGCAGTATTTT | many | TRBJ2-3 | TRBD2 | TRBV20-1 | 18
CASRDLSARGGYTF | TGTGCCAGCAGGGACCTTTCCGCCCGCGGTGGCTACACCTTC | many | TRBJ1-2 | NA | TRBV6-5 | 14
CASAGGEGESNQPQHF | TGTGCCAGCGCGGGGGGGGAGGGGGAAAGCAATCAGCCCCAGCATTTT | many | TRBJ1-5 | NA | TRBV12-3/TRBV12-4 | 16
CASSQATSVGNEQFF | TGTGCCAGCAGCCAAGCTACTAGCGTGGGCAATGAGCAGTTCTTC | many | TRBJ2-1 | TRBD2 | TRBV14 | 15
CASSIMGTAYEQYF | TGTGCCAGTAGTATAATGGGGACAGCCTACGAGCAGTACTTC | many | TRBJ2-7 | TRBD1 | TRBV19 | 14
CASSSSGSMAGELFF | TGTGCCAGCAGTAGTAGCGGGAGTATGGCCGGGGAGCTGTTTTTT | NA | TRBJ2-2 | TRBD2 | TRBV28 | 15
CASSLESAYTEAFF | TGTGCCAGCAGTTTAGAGTCAGCCTACACTGAAGCTTTCTTT | NA | TRBJ1-1 | NA | TRBV28 | 14
CSASTGEGAYEQYF | TGCAGTGCTAGTACGGGGGAGGGCGCCTACGAGCAGTACTTC | NA | TRBJ2-7 | TRBD2 | TRBV20-1 | 14
CSVQRGFGETEAFF | TGCAGCGTCCAAAGGGGGTTTGGAGAAACTGAAGCTTTCTTT | many | TRBJ1-1 | NA | TRBV29-1 | 14
CASSQDWARGGQETQYF | TGTGCCAGCAGCCAAGATTGGGCGCGGGGGGGACAAGAGACCCAGTACTTC | many | TRBJ2-5 | TRBD2 | TRBV3-1 | 17
CASSFKGTGFTGELFF | TGTGCCAGCAGTTTTAAAGGGACAGGGTTCACCGGGGAGCTGTTTTTT | many | TRBJ2-2 | TRBD1 | TRBV12-3/TRBV12-4 | 16
CASSELSLTSELNF | TGTGCCAGCAGTGAACTCTCCTTAACTAGCGAGCTTAACTTC | medium-sized | TRBJ2-5 | TRBD2 | TRBV6-2/TRBV6-3 | 14
CSVLPGQGITDTQYF | TGCAGTGTGTTACCGGGACAGGGGATCACAGATACGCAGTATTTT | many | TRBJ2-3 | TRBD1 | TRBV20-1 | 15
CASSFGETQYF | TGTGCCAGCAGCTTCGGAGAGACCCAGTACTTC | many | TRBJ2-5 | NA | TRBV5-6 | 11